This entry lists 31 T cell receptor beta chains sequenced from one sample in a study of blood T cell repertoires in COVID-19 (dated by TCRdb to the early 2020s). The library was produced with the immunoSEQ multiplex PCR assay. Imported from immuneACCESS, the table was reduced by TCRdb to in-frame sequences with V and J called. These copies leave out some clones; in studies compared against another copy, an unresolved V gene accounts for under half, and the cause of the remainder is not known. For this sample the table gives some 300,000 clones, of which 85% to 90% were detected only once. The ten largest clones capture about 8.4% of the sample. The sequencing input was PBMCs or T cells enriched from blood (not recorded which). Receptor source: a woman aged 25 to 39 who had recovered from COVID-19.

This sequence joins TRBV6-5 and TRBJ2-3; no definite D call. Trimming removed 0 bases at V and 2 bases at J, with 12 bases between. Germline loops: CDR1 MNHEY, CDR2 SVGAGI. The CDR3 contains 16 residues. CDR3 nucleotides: TGTGCCAGCAGTTACTCGATTCCCCCTACCACAGATACGCAGTATTTT. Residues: CASSYSIPPTTDTQYF.

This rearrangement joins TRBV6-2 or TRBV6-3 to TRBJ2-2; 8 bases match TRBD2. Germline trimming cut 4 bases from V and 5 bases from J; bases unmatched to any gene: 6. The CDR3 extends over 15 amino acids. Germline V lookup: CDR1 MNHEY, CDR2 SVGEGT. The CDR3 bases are TGTGCCAGCAGTTTCGCGGGAGGCCTTACCGGGGAGCTGTTTTTT. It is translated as CASSFAGGLTGELFF.

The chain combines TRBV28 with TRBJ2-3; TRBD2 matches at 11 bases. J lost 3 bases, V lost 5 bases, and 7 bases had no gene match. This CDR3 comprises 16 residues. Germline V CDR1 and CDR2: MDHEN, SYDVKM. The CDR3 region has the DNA TGTGCCAGCAGTCCACCGGGACTAGCGGCAACAGATACGCAGTATTTT. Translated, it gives CASSPPGLAATDTQYF.

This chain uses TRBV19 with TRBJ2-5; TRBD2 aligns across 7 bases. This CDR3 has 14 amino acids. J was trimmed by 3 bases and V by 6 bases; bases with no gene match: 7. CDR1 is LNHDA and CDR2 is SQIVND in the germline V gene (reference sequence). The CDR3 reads CASRAGTIEETQYF. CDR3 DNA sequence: TGTGCCAGTAGGGCCGGGACTATCGAAGAGACCCAGTACTTC.

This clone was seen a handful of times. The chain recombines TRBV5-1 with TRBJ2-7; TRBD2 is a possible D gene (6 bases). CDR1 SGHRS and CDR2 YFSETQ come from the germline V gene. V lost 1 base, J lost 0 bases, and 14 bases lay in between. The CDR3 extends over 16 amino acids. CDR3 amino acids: CASSLLGGASSYEQYF. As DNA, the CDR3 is TGCGCCAGCAGCTTGTTAGGAGGGGCGAGCTCCTACGAGCAGTACTTC. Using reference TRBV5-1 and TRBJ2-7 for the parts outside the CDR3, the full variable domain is KAGVTQTPRYLIKTRGQQVTLSCSPISGHRSVSWYQQTPGQGLQFLFEYFSETQRNKGNFPGRFSGRQFSNSRSEMNVSTLELGDSALYLCASSLLGGASSYEQYFGPGTRLTVT.

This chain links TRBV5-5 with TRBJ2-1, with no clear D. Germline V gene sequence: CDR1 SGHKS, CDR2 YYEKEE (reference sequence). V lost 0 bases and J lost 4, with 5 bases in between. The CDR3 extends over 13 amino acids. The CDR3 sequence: CASSLALYNEQFF. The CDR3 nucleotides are TGTGCCAGCAGCTTGGCCCTGTACAATGAGCAGTTCTTC.

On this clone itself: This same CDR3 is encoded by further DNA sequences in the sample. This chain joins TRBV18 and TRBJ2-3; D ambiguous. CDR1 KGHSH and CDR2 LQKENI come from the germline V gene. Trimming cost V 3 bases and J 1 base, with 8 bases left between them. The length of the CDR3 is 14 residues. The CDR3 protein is CASSPPQGTDTQYF. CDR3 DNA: TGTGCCAGCTCACCCCCCCAGGGCACAGATACGCAGTATTTT.

This chain's CDR3 is CASSPRQGAENTEAFF. The CDR3 nucleotides are TGTGCCAGCAGCCCGCGACAGGGGGCAGAGAACACTGAAGCTTTCTTT. The genes are TRBV7-9 and TRBJ1-1; 10 positions match TRBD1. The trim removed 5 bases at V and 1 base at J, leaving 7 bases unmatched. Germline V gene data show CDR1 as SEHNR and CDR2 as FQNEAQ (reference sequence). The CDR3 is 16 amino acids. The full variable domain, in which reference TRBV7-9 and TRBJ1-1 provide the parts outside the CDR3, is DTGVSQNPRHKITKRGQNVTFRCDPISEHNRLYWYRQTLGQGPEFLTYFQNEAQLEKSRLLSDRFSAERPKGSFSTLEIQRTEQGDSAMYLCASSPRQGAENTEAFFGQGTRLTVV.

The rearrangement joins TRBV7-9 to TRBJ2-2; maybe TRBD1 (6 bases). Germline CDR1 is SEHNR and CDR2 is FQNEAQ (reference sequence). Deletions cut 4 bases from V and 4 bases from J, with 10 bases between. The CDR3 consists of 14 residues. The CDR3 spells CASSYRAGTGELFF. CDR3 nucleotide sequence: TGTGCCAGCAGCTACAGGGCGGGCACCGGGGAGCTGTTTTTT.

The CDR3: CASSLNTGELFF. In DNA form, the CDR3 reads TGTGCCAGCAGCCTGAACACCGGGGAGCTGTTTTTT. The chain recombines TRBV11-2 with TRBJ2-2; D not resolved. CDR3 length: 12 amino acids. The germline V gene has CDR1 SGHAT and CDR2 FQNNGV. The germline V and J ends were trimmed by 5 bases and 1 base, with 2 bases remaining between them.

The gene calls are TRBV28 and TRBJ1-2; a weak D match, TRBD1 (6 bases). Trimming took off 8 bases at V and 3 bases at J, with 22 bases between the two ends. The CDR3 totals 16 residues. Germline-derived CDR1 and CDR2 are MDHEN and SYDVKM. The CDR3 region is CASVSGTTPFHYGYTF. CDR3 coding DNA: TGTGCCAGCGTATCCGGGACAACACCATTTCACTATGGCTACACCTTC.

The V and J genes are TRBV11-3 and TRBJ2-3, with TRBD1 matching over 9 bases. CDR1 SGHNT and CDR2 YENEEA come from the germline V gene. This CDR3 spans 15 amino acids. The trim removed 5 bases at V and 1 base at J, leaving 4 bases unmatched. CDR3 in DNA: TGTGCCAGCAGCACTCGGGACAGGGGCACAGATACGCAGTATTTT. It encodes CASSTRDRGTDTQYF.

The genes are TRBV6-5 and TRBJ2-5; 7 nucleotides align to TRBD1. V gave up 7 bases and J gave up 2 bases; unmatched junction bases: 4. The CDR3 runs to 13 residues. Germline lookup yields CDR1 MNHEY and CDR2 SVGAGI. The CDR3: CASKGQPQETQYF. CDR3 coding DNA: TGTGCCAGCAAGGGACAGCCACAAGAGACCCAGTACTTC.

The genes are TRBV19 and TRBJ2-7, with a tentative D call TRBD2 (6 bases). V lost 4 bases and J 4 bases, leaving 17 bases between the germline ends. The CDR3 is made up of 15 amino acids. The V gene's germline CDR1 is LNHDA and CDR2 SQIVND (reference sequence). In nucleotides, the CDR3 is TGTGCCAGTAGTAATTCGGGAGCGGGTGTTTACGAGCAGTACTTC. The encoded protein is CASSNSGAGVYEQYF.

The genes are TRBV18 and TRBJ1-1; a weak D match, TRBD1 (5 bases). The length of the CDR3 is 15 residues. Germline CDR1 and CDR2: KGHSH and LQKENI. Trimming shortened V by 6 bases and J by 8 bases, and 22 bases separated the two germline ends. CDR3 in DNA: TGTGCCAGCTCCCCGTCCTTCAGGGATCTCAGAGAAGCTTTCTTT. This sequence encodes CASSPSFRDLREAFF.

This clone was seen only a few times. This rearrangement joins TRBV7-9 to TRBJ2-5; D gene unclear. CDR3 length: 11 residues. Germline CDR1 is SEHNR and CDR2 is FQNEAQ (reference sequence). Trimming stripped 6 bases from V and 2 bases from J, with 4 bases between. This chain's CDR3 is CASSIQETQYF. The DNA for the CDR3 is TGTGCCAGCAGTATACAAGAGACCCAGTACTTC.

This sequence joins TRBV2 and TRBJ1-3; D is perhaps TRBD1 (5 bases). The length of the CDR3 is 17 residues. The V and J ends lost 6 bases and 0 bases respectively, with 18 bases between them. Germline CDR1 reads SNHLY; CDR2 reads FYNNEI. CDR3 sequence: CASSPDRTPSSGNTIYF. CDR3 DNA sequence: TGTGCCAGCAGCCCCGACCGGACACCGAGCTCTGGAAACACCATATATTTT.

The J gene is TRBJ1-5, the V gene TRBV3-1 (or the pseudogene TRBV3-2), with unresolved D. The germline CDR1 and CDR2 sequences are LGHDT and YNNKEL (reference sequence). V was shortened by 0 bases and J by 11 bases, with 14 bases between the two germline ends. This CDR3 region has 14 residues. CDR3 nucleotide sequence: TGTGCCAGCAGCCAAGATGGTCCGGTTTGGTCCCAGCATTTT. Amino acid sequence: CASSQDGPVWSQHF.

This CDR3 is CASSESLADNEQFF. The CDR3 region has the DNA TGTGCCAGCAGTGAATCCCTAGCGGACAATGAGCAGTTCTTC. The V and J genes are TRBV2 and TRBJ2-1, with 7 bases matching TRBD2. V gave up 2 bases and J gave up 5 bases; unmatched junction bases: 3. The CDR3 runs to 14 residues. Germline CDR1 is SNHLY and CDR2 is FYNNEI.

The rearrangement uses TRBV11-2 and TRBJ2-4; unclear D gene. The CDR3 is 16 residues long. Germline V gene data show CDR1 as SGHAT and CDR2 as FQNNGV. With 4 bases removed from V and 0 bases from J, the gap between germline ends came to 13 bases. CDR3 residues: CASSSVQSLAKNIQYF. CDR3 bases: TGTGCCAGCAGCTCAGTACAAAGTCTAGCCAAAAACATTCAGTACTTC. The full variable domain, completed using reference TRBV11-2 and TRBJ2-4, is EAGVAQSPRYKIIEKRQSVAFWCNPISGHATLYWYQQILGQGPKLLIQFQNNGVVDDSQLPKDRFSAERLKGVDSTLKIQPAKLEDSAVYLCASSSVQSLAKNIQYFGAGTRLSVL.

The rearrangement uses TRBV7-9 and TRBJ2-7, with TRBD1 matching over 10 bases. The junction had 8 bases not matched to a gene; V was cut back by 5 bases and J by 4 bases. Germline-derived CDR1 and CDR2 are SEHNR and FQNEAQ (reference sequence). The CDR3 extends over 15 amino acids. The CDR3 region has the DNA TGTGCCAGCAGCACCCCGACAGGGGGCTCGTACGAGCAGTACTTC. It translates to CASSTPTGGSYEQYF.

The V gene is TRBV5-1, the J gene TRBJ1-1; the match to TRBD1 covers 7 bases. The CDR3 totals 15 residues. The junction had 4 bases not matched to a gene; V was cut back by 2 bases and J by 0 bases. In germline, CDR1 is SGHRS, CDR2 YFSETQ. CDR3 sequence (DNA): TGCGCCAGCAGCTTATTAGGGGGCTTGAACACTGAAGCTTTCTTT. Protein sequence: CASSLLGGLNTEAFF.

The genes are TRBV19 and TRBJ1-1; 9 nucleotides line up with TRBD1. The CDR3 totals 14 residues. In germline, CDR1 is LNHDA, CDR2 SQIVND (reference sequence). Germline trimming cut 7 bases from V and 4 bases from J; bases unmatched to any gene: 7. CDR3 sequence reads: CASNPGTGTTEAFF. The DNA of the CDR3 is TGTGCCAGTAACCCCGGGACAGGGACCACTGAAGCTTTCTTT. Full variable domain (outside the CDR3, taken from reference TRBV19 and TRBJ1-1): DGGITQSPKYLFRKEGQNVTLSCEQNLNHDAMYWYRQDPGQGLRLIYYSQIVNDFQKGDIAEGYSVSREKKESFPLTVTSAQKNPTAFYLCASNPGTGTTEAFFGQGTRLTVV.

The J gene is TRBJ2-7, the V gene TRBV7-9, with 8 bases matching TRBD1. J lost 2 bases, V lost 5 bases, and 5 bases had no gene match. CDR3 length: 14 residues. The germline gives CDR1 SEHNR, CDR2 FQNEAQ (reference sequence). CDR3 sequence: CASSPRTGPYEQYF. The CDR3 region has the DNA TGTGCCAGCAGCCCCCGGACAGGGCCCTACGAGCAGTACTTC.

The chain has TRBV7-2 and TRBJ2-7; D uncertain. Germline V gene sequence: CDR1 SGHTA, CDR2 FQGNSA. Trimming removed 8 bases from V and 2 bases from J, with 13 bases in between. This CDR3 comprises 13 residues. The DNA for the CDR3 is TGTGCCAGCGGGCGTACAGAGCCCTACGAGCAGTACTTC. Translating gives CASGRTEPYEQYF.

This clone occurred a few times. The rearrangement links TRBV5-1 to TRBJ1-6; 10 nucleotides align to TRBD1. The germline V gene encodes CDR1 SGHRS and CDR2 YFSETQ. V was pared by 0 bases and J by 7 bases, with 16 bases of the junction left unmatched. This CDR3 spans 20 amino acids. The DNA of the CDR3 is TGCGCCAGCAGCTTGGAAGGGACAGGGGCTCGATCCCCGGGAAATTCACCCCTCCACTTT. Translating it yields CASSLEGTGARSPGNSPLHF.

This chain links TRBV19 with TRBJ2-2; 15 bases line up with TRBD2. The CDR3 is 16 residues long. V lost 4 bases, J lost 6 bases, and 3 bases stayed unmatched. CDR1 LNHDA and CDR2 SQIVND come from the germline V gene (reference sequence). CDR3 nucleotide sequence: TGTGCCAGTAGTAGCGGACTAGCGGGAGGGTCCGGGGAGCTGTTTTTT. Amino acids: CASSSGLAGGSGELFF.

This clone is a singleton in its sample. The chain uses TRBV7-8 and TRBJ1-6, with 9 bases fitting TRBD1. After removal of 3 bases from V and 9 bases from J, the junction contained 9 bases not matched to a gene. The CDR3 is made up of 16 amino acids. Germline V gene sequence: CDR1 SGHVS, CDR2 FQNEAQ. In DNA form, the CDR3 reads TGTGCCAGCAGCTTCCACCGGACAGGGGTTTCTTCACCCCTCCACTTT. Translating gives CASSFHRTGVSSPLHF.

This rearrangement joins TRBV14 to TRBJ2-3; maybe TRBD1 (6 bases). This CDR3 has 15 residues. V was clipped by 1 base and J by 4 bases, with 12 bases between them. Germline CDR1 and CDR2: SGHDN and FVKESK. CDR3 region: CASSQVWDKADTQYF. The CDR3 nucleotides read TGTGCCAGCAGCCAAGTATGGGACAAAGCAGATACGCAGTATTTT.

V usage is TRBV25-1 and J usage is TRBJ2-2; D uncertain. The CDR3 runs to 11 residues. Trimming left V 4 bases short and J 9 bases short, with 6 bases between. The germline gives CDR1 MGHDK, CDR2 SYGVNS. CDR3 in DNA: TGTGCCAGCAGTGCAGGCCGGGAGCTGTTTTTT. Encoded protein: CASSAGRELFF.

CDR3 residues: CASSLSGDNSPLHF. The CDR3 DNA is TGTGCCAGCAGTTTATCGGGAGATAATTCACCCCTCCACTTT. The chain is built from TRBV27 and TRBJ1-6; D is undetermined. The germline V and J ends were trimmed by 0 bases and 5 bases, with 5 bases remaining between them. This CDR3 region has 14 residues. CDR1 MNHEY and CDR2 SMNVEV come from the germline V gene (reference sequence).